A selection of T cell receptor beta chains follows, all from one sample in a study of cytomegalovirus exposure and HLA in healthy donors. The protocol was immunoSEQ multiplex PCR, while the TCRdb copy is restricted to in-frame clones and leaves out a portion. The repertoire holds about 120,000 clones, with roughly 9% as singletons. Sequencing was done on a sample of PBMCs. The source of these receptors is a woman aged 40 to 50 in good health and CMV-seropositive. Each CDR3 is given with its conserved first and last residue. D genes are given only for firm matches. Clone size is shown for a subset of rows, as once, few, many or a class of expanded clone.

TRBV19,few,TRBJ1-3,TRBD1,CASSPRGRDGNTIYF,TGTGCCAGTAGCCCGAGGGGGCGTGATGGAAACACCATATATTTT
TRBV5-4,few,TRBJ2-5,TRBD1,CASSSHRGETQYF,TGTGCCAGCAGCTCACACAGGGGGGAGACCCAGTACTTC
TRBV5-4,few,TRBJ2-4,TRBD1,CASSPGTGGTKNIQYF,TGTGCCAGCAGTCCCGGGACAGGGGGGACCAAAAACATTCAGTACTTC
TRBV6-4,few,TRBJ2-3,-,CASTPTSTDTQYF,TGTGCCAGCACTCCAACTAGCACAGATACGCAGTATTTT
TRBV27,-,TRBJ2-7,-,CASSFGGDGTYEQYF,TGTGCCAGCAGTTTTGGTGGAGACGGCACCTACGAGCAGTACTTC
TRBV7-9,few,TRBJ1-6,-,CASSLKQQSDYNSPLHF,TGTGCCAGCAGCTTAAAACAACAGTCCGACTATAATTCACCCCTCCACTTT
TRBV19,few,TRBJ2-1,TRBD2,CASSNRLAGAYNEQFF,TGTGCCAGTAGTAACCGGCTAGCGGGGGCCTACAATGAGCAGTTCTTC
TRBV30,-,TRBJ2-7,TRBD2,CAWRTSGGGYEQYF,TGTGCCTGGAGGACTAGCGGGGGGGGGTACGAGCAGTACTTC
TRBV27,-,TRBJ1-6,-,CASSQNGNSPLHF,TGTGCCAGCAGTCAAAACGGGAATTCACCCCTCCACTTT
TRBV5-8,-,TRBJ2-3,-,CASTSDIRTDTQYF,TGTGCCAGCACCTCGGACATACGCACAGATACGCAGTATTTT
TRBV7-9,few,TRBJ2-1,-,CASSLNPGYNEQFF,TGTGCCAGCAGCCTTAACCCGGGTTACAATGAGCAGTTCTTC
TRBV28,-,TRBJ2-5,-,CASSYALGAETQYF,TGTGCCAGCAGTTATGCATTGGGAGCTGAGACCCAGTACTTC
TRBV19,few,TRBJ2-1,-,CASSPLGGTYNEQFF,TGTGCCAGTAGTCCCTTGGGAGGAACCTACAATGAGCAGTTCTTC
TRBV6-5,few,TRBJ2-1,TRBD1,CASRRQGISYNEQFF,TGTGCCAGCAGGAGACAGGGAATATCCTACAATGAGCAGTTCTTC
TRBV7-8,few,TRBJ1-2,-,CASSLDIDRVLNYGYTF,TGTGCCAGCAGCTTAGACATCGACAGAGTCCTTAACTATGGCTACACCTTC
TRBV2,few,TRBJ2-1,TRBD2,CASSEGGLAGLYGQFF,TGTGCCAGCAGTGAAGGAGGACTAGCGGGGCTTTATGGGCAGTTCTTC
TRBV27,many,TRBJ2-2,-,CASSFAVGAPGELFF,TGTGCCAGCAGTTTCGCTGTGGGGGCTCCCGGGGAGCTGTTTTTT